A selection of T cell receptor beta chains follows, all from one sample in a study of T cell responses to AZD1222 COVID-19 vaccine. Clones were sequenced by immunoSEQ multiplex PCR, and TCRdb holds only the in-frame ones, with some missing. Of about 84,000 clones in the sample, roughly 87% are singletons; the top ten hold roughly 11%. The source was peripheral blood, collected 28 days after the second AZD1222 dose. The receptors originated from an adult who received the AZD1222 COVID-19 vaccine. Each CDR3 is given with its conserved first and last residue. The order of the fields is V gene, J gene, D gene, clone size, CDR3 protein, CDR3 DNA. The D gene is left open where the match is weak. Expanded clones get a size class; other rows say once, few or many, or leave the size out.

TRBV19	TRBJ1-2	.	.	CASSIVPDLYGYTF	TGTGCCAGTAGTATAGTACCGGACCTCTATGGCTACACCTTC
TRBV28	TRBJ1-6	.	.	CASSLSNTLHF	TGTGCCAGCAGTCTATCAAACACCCTCCACTTT
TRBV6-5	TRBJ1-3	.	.	CASQGSGNTIYF	TGTGCCAGCCAGGGATCTGGAAACACCATATATTTT
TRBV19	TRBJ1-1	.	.	CASSPPFVNTEAFF	TGTGCCAGTAGCCCCCCTTTCGTTAACACTGAAGCTTTCTTT
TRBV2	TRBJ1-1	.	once	CASRFWGDTEAFF	TGTGCCAGCCGGTTTTGGGGGGACACTGAAGCTTTCTTT
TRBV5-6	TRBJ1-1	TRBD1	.	CASSRTGAEAFF	TGTGCCAGCAGCCGAACAGGGGCTGAAGCTTTCTTT
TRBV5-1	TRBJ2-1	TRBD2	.	CASSLSPGLRGASYNEQFF	TGCGCCAGCAGCTTGTCCCCGGGATTGCGGGGGGCGTCCTACAATGAGCAGTTCTTC
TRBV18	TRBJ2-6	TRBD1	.	CASLENRGSGANVLTF	TGTGCCAGCTTAGAAAACAGGGGTTCTGGGGCCAACGTCCTGACTTTC
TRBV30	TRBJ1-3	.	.	CAWKRSGNTIYF	TGTGCCTGGAAACGGTCGGGAAACACCATATATTTT
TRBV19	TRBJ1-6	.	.	CASSTGTDFRSPLHF	TGTGCCAGTAGTACTGGGACGGACTTTAGGTCACCCCTCCACTTT
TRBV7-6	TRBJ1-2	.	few	CASSLVVGYYGYTF	TGTGCCAGCAGCTTAGTGGTCGGCTACTATGGCTACACCTTC
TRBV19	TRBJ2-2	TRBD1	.	CASMGVDRGFTGELFF	TGTGCCAGTATGGGAGTGGACAGGGGATTCACCGGGGAGCTGTTTTTT
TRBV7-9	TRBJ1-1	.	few	CASSFLNTEAFF	TGTGCCAGCAGCTTCCTAAACACTGAAGCTTTCTTT
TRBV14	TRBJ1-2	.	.	CASSHWESYGYTF	TGTGCCAGCAGCCACTGGGAGAGCTATGGCTACACCTTC
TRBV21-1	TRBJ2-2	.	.	CASSKKGGLCGTRETGELFF	TGTGCCAGCAGCAAAAAGGGGGGACTGTGTGGGACTAGAGAAACCGGGGAGCTGTTTTTT
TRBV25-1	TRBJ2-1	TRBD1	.	CASSPTGQTVSYNEQFF	TGTGCCAGCAGTCCGACGGGACAGACCGTCTCCTACAATGAGCAGTTCTTC
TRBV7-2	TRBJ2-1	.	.	CASSPLGPNEQFF	TGTGCCAGCAGCCCCCTAGGCCCCAATGAGCAGTTCTTC
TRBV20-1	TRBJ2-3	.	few	CSASRADTQYF	TGCAGTGCTAGTCGCGCAGATACGCAGTATTTT
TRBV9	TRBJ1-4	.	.	CASGRDSNEKLFF	TGTGCCAGCGGCCGGGATAGTAATGAAAAACTGTTTTTT
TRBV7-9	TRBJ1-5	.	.	CASSALLLDQPQHF	TGTGCCAGCAGCGCGTTACTGCTCGATCAGCCCCAGCATTTT
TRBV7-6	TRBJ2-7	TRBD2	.	CASSTGTTYEQYF	TGTGCCAGCAGCACCGGGACTACCTACGAGCAGTACTTC
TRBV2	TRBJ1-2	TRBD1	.	CASSDTGGRGYTF	TGTGCCAGCAGTGATACAGGGGGAAGAGGCTACACCTTC
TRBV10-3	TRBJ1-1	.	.	CAISERNTEAFF	TGTGCCATCAGTGAGCGGAACACTGAAGCTTTCTTT
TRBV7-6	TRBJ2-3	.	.	CASSHPRDLYTDTQYF	TGTGCCAGCAGCCATCCTCGGGACCTCTACACAGATACGCAGTATTTT
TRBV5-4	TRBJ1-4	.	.	CASSPSWGGGNEKLFF	TGTGCCAGCAGCCCGTCCTGGGGAGGGGGTAATGAAAAACTGTTTTTT
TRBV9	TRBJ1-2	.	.	CASSAFEQGGGYTF	TGTGCCAGCAGCGCCTTCGAACAGGGAGGAGGCTACACCTTC
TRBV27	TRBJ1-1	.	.	CASSAMPGRGYTEAFF	TGTGCCAGCAGTGCCATGCCGGGCAGGGGCTACACTGAAGCTTTCTTT
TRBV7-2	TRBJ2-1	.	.	CASSPNQGRAAYNEQFF	TGTGCCAGCAGCCCGAACCAGGGGAGGGCCGCCTACAATGAGCAGTTCTTC
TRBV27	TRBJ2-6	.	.	CASSLEWVGAGANVLTF	TGTGCCAGCAGTCTCGAATGGGTGGGCGCTGGGGCCAACGTCCTGACTTTC
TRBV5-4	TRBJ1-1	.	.	CASSLYAGWDTEAFF	TGTGCCAGCAGCCTATATGCGGGGTGGGACACTGAAGCTTTCTTT
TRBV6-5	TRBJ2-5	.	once	CASSLHRGAQETQYF	TGTGCCAGCAGTCTTCACCGGGGGGCTCAAGAGACCCAGTACTTC
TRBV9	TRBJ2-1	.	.	CASSAGPGQYNEQFF	TGTGCCAGCAGCGCCGGTCCGGGACAATACAATGAGCAGTTCTTC
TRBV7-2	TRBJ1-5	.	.	CASSIINRAGNQPQHF	TGTGCCAGCTCAATTATAAACCGGGCCGGCAATCAGCCCCAGCATTTT
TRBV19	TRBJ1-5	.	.	CASRRSYNQPQHF	TGTGCCAGTCGGCGAAGTTACAATCAGCCCCAGCATTTT
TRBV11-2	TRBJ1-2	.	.	CASSLTRWGQAGYTF	TGTGCCAGCAGCTTGACCAGATGGGGGCAAGCTGGCTACACCTTC
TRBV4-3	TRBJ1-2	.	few	CASSQDERMGARYGYTF	TGCGCCAGCAGCCAAGATGAAAGGATGGGGGCTCGGTATGGCTACACCTTC
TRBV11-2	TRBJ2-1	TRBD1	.	CASSSHRGRDEQFF	TGTGCCAGCAGCTCGCACAGGGGACGGGATGAGCAGTTCTTC
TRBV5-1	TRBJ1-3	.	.	CASSAGSGNTIYF	TGCGCCAGCAGCGCCGGCTCTGGAAACACCATATATTTT
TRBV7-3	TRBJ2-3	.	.	CASSLTEGAQYF	TGTGCCAGCAGCTTAACAGAAGGAGCGCAGTATTTT
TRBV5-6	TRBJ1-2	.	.	CASSLETVNYGYTF	TGTGCCAGCAGCTTGGAGACAGTAAACTATGGCTACACCTTC
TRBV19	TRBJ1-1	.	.	CASMNRRLIF	TGTGCCAGTATGAACAGGAGACTTATTTTT
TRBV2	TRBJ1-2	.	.	CASSEGVGDGYTF	TGTGCCAGCAGTGAAGGGGTTGGCGATGGCTACACCTTC
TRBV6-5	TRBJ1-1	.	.	CASTRGAGTEAFF	TGTGCCAGCACCCGGGGGGCGGGGACTGAAGCTTTCTTT
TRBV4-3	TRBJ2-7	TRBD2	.	CASSQGLAGANYEQYF	TGCGCCAGCAGCCAGGGACTAGCGGGGGCCAACTACGAGCAGTACTTC
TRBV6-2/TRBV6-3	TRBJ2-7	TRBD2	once	CASSLMRGGRYEQYF	TGTGCCAGCAGTTTGATGCGGGGGGGCCGCTACGAGCAGTACTTC
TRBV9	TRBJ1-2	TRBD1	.	CASSRQGGDYGYTF	TGTGCCAGCAGCCGACAGGGGGGGGACTATGGCTACACCTTC
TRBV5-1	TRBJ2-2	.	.	CASSSRTENTGELFF	TGCGCCAGCAGCTCTCGGACAGAGAACACCGGGGAGCTGTTTTTT
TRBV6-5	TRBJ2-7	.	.	CASSYYNRPPYEQYF	TGTGCCAGCAGTTACTATAACAGACCACCCTACGAGCAGTACTTC
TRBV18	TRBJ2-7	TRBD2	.	CASSPAGGPYEQYF	TGTGCCAGCTCACCCGCGGGGGGTCCCTACGAGCAGTACTTC
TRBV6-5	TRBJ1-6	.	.	CASTAAPRVSPLHF	TGTGCCAGCACTGCGGCACCTAGAGTTTCACCCCTCCACTTT
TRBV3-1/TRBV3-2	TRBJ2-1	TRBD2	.	CASSLFLAGEQFF	TGTGCCAGCAGCCTCTTCTTAGCGGGTGAGCAGTTCTTC
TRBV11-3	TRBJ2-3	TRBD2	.	CASSLLAESTDTQYF	TGTGCCAGCAGTTTACTAGCGGAGAGCACAGATACGCAGTATTTT
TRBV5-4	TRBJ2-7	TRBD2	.	CASSPGGTSGYEQYF	TGTGCCAGCAGCCCGGGAGGGACTAGCGGATACGAGCAGTACTTC
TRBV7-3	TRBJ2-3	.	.	CASSPNTDTQYF	TGTGCCAGCAGTCCTAACACAGATACGCAGTATTTT
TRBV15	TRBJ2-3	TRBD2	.	CATSGVAGGITDTQYF	TGTGCCACCAGCGGGGTAGCGGGGGGGATAACAGATACGCAGTATTTT
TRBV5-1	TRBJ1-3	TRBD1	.	CASSGQGNFGNTIYF	TGCGCCAGCAGCGGACAGGGGAATTTTGGAAACACCATATATTTT
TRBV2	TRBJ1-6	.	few	CASSEGSGVPLHF	TGTGCCAGCAGTGAAGGGTCCGGGGTACCCCTCCACTTT
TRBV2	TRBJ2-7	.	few	CASSDSLNSYEQYF	TGTGCCAGCAGTGATAGCCTTAACTCCTACGAGCAGTACTTC
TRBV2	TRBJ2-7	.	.	CATHGGTFQEQYF	TGTGCCACCCATGGGGGGACCTTTCAGGAGCAGTACTTC
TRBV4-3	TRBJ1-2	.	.	CASSQEVNLNYGYTF	TGCGCCAGCAGCCAAGAGGTCAACCTTAACTATGGCTACACCTTC